This is a list of T cell receptor beta chains from one sample in a study of identical twins. One entry per CDR3 protein, called by TCRdb with MiXCR from the 5' RACE reads. The table includes hundreds of thousands of distinct CDR3 sequences, around 8.6% detected once. The data also belong to a second study, concerning yellow fever vaccine responses in identical twins.

The sequenced sample was PBMCs. All receptors come from a woman aged 18-29 years in good health. The CDR3 runs from the conserved cysteine through the conserved F or W. A D gene is named only where the DNA matches it firmly. A row's size may be missing; if present it is once, few, many or a size class.

v_gene	abundance	j_gene	d_gene	CDR3nt	CDR3aa
TRBV28	few	TRBJ2-4	-	TGTGCCAGCAGTCCGCGCGAGAACATTCAGTACTTC	CASSPRENIQYF
TRBV7-2	few	TRBJ2-1	TRBD1	TGTGCCAGCAGCCAATCGACAGGGGGCCTCTACAATGAGCAGTTCTTC	CASSQSTGGLYNEQFF
TRBV7-3	few	TRBJ2-1	TRBD1	TGTGCCAGCAGCTTAATATCAGGGCAGGGGGCAGATAATGAGCAGTTCTTC	CASSLISGQGADNEQFF
TRBV29-1	many	TRBJ2-1	-	TGCAGCGTTGGCCCTGGCGGAGGGGGGAATGAGCAGTTCTTC	CSVGPGGGGNEQFF
TRBV14	few	TRBJ2-7	-	TGTGCCAGCAGCCCCCTCTTGAAGGGGGACGCCCTCTCCTACGAGCAGTACTTC	CASSPLLKGDALSYEQYF
TRBV5-1	few	TRBJ2-3	TRBD1	TGCGCCAGCAGCACCGGACAGGGGGCCGGGGGTACAGATACGCAGTATTTT	CASSTGQGAGGTDTQYF
TRBV3-1	-	TRBJ2-3	TRBD2	TGTGCCAGCAGCATGGGGGGACTAGCGGGAGCGCAGTATTTT	CASSMGGLAGAQYF
TRBV29-1	many	TRBJ2-5	TRBD2	TGCAGCGTTGTACTTCTAGCGGGGCAAGAGACCCAGTACTTC	CSVVLLAGQETQYF
TRBV11-2	few	TRBJ1-1	-	TGTGCCAGCAGCCCCCAATGGAGCGGAACTGAAGCTTTCTTT	CASSPQWSGTEAFF
TRBV5-1	many	TRBJ2-2	-	TGCGCCAGCAGCTCCTCTGCCGGGAACACCGGGGAGCTGTTTTTT	CASSSSAGNTGELFF
TRBV7-3	many	TRBJ1-1	TRBD1	TGTGCCAGCAGCTTAGCAGGGGGAGGTTACACTGAAGCTTTCTTT	CASSLAGGGYTEAFF
TRBV25-1	many	TRBJ2-1	-	TGTGCCAGCAGTAAAGACTGGACCGATGCGGCAGATGCAACCTACAATGAGCAGTTCTTC	CASSKDWTDAADATYNEQFF
TRBV24-1	many	TRBJ2-7	TRBD1	TGTGCCACCAGTGAAGGACAGGGAAGCTCCTACGAGCAGTACTTC	CATSEGQGSSYEQYF
TRBV2	many	TRBJ2-7	-	TGTGCCAGCAGTGTAAATGGAGGGGGATTCGAGCAGTACTTC	CASSVNGGGFEQYF
TRBV28	few	TRBJ1-6	TRBD1	TGTGCCAGCAGTACGACAGGGGTTTTTTCACCCCTCCACTTT	CASSTTGVFSPLHF
TRBV12-3/TRBV12-4	-	TRBJ2-3	-	TGTGCCAGCAGTTTACACGGAAGGGATACGCAGTATTTT	CASSLHGRDTQYF
TRBV24-1	-	TRBJ2-2	TRBD1	TGTGCCACCAGTGAGACAGGGTTCGGGGAGCTGTTTTTT	CATSETGFGELFF
TRBV4-3	few	TRBJ2-3	TRBD2	TGCGCCAGCAGCCAAGAACCGGGACTAGCGGCTAGCACAGATACGCAGTATTTT	CASSQEPGLAASTDTQYF
TRBV4-3	many	TRBJ2-5	-	TGCGCCAGCAGCCATGGAGGGGGGGCCGAGGAGACCCAGTACTTC	CASSHGGGAEETQYF
TRBV7-2	few	TRBJ2-3	-	TGTGCCAGCAGCTTTACACGAGGCACAGATACGCAGTATTTT	CASSFTRGTDTQYF
TRBV20-1	many	TRBJ2-1	-	TGCAGTGCCCCTTCGGGGAGCAATGAGCAGTTCTTC	CSAPSGSNEQFF
TRBV27	many	TRBJ2-1	-	TGTGCCAGCAGTTTAGGGCTGCAGAATGAGCAGTTCTTC	CASSLGLQNEQFF
TRBV2	many	TRBJ2-7	-	TGTGCCAGCAGTGAATGGGGTGGACAAGAGCAGTACTTC	CASSEWGGQEQYF
TRBV7-3	few	TRBJ2-2	-	TGTGCCAGCAGCTTATCGGGGGGCCGGAACACCGGGGAGCTGTTTTTT	CASSLSGGRNTGELFF
TRBV11-2	-	TRBJ2-3	-	TGTGCCAGCAGCTTAGACAGGGGTTATAGCACAGATACGCAGTATTTT	CASSLDRGYSTDTQYF
TRBV3-1	many	TRBJ1-4	TRBD1	TGTGCCAGCAGCCTGACAGGGGGAACTCTTGTAGGTGAAAAACTGTTTTTT	CASSLTGGTLVGEKLFF
TRBV24-1	-	TRBJ2-7	-	TGTGCCACCAGTGCCAGAGACTCCTACGAGCAGTACTTC	CATSARDSYEQYF
TRBV5-6	many	TRBJ2-5	-	TGTGCCAGCAGCCTTCGGACCCAAGAGACCCAGTACTTC	CASSLRTQETQYF
TRBV21-1	few	TRBJ2-1	-	TGTGCCAGCAGCCAATTATACCCAGGCTTCTTC	CASSQLYPGFF
TRBV20-1	few	TRBJ2-5	TRBD1	TGCAGTGGGGCAGGGGGAGAGACCCAGTACTTC	CSGAGGETQYF
TRBV25-1	few	TRBJ2-5	TRBD1	TGTGCCAGCAGTGAACCCAGGGGGCTGGGGGAGACCCAGTACTTC	CASSEPRGLGETQYF
TRBV3-1	few	TRBJ1-1	-	TGTGCCAGCAGCCAAGTTGTTAGGGAGAACACTGAAGCTTTCTTT	CASSQVVRENTEAFF
TRBV29-1	-	TRBJ2-5	-	TGCAGCGTCCCGAGCGGGTGGGAGACCCAGTACTTC	CSVPSGWETQYF
TRBV6-2/TRBV6-3	many	TRBJ2-1	-	TGTGCCAGCATGATACTGGGCCCGCCGGCCCGAGCCTATGAGCAGTTCTTC	CASMILGPPARAYEQFF
TRBV5-4	few	TRBJ2-6	-	TGTGCCAGCAGCTTCAGGAGGGAGGTTGGAATAAACTCTGGGGCCAACGTCCTGACTTTC	CASSFRREVGINSGANVLTF
TRBV20-1	few	TRBJ2-1	-	TGCAGTGCTAGTAGGAACAGGAATTACAATGAGCAGTTCTTC	CSASRNRNYNEQFF
TRBV3-1	few	TRBJ2-7	TRBD2	TGTGCCAGCAGCCAAGTAGCGGGTCTTAGCTCCTACGAGCAGTACTTC	CASSQVAGLSSYEQYF
TRBV3-1	-	TRBJ2-5	TRBD2	TGTGCCAGCAGCCCACTAGCGGGCGCCAAAGGAGAGACCCAGTACTTC	CASSPLAGAKGETQYF
TRBV5-1	-	TRBJ2-1	TRBD1	TGCGCCAGCAGCGAAGGACAGGGGGCTATAGGTGAGCAGTTCTTC	CASSEGQGAIGEQFF
TRBV5-1	few	TRBJ2-5	TRBD1	TGCGCCAGCAGCTTGACCCCGGACAGGGGGGAGACCCAGTACTTC	CASSLTPDRGETQYF
TRBV28	few	TRBJ2-1	-	TGTGCCAGCAGTTTAAATCAGGGCCCTCACAATGAGCAGTTCTTC	CASSLNQGPHNEQFF
TRBV6-1	few	TRBJ1-5	-	TGTGCCAGCAGTCCCGACTGGGGCCAGATAGAGCCCCAGCATTTT	CASSPDWGQIEPQHF
TRBV29-1	-	TRBJ2-7	-	TGCAGCGTTGGTGGAGCGGTGCCCGACGAGCAGTACTTC	CSVGGAVPDEQYF
TRBV20-1	-	TRBJ2-1	TRBD2	TGCAGTGCTAGAAGCCCGACTAGCCGTAACTACAATGAGCAGTTCTTC	CSARSPTSRNYNEQFF
TRBV15	-	TRBJ2-5	TRBD2	TGTGCCACCAGCAGAGATCAGCGGGGGGCGGGGGAGACCCAGTACTTC	CATSRDQRGAGETQYF
TRBV18	few	TRBJ1-1	TRBD1	TGTGCCAGCTCACCAAGGATCCAGGGGGCGAATTTGTACACTGAAGCTTTCTTT	CASSPRIQGANLYTEAFF
TRBV20-1	-	TRBJ2-3	TRBD2	TGCAGTGCTAGATCAGGACTAGCGGGGGGCACAGATACGCAGTATTTT	CSARSGLAGGTDTQYF
TRBV28	few	TRBJ2-1	TRBD1	TGTGCCAGCAGCTACAGTACAGGGGGCATCGGGAACCACAATGAGCAGTTCTTC	CASSYSTGGIGNHNEQFF
TRBV29-1	many	TRBJ2-3	-	TGCAGCGTTGACAGCCCCAGCACAGATACGCAGTATTTT	CSVDSPSTDTQYF
TRBV6-5	-	TRBJ2-4	-	TGTGCCAGCAGTCAGAGGGGTGACCAGTACTTC	CASSQRGDQYF
TRBV5-1	-	TRBJ2-1	TRBD1	TGCGCCAGCAGAGTGGACAGGGGGGCTCGGCTTGAGCAGTTCTTC	CASRVDRGARLEQFF
TRBV4-1	-	TRBJ2-2	TRBD1	TGCGCCAGCAGCCAAGACTCGGACAGGGCCGATTTCGGCGGGGAGCTGTTTTTT	CASSQDSDRADFGGELFF
TRBV10-3	-	TRBJ2-6	-	TGTGCCATCAGTGGTCGGTTAGGGTTTGGGGCCAACGTCCTGACTTTC	CAISGRLGFGANVLTF
TRBV7-2	many	TRBJ2-4	-	TGTGCCAGCAGCTTAGAACTATGGGTGGGCATTCAGTACTTC	CASSLELWVGIQYF
TRBV2	few	TRBJ2-2	-	TGTGCCAGCATGATCGGGGCCTCCCTGGCGACCGGGGAGCTGTTTTTT	CASMIGASLATGELFF
TRBV5-1	few	TRBJ2-1	TRBD1	TGCGCCAGCAGCTTTTCTACAGGGGATGCATCCATTGAGCAGTTCTTC	CASSFSTGDASIEQFF
TRBV6-5	-	TRBJ2-2	TRBD1	TGTGCCAGCAGTTTAACCGGGACAGGGGGCGGGGAGCTGTTTTTT	CASSLTGTGGGELFF